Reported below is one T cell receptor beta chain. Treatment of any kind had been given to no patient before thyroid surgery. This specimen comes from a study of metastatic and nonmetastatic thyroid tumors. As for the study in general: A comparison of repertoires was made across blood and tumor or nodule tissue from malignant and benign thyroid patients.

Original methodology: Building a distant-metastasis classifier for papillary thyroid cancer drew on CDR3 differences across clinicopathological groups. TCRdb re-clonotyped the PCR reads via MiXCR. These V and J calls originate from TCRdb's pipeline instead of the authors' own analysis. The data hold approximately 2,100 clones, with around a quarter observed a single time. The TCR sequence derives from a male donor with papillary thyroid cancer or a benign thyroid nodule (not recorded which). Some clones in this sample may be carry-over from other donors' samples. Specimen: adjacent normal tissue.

The CDR3 DNA sequence: TGTGCCAGCAGCTTAGGGGGTCCCAGGGCCAACGTCCTGACTTTC. It specifies CASSLGGPRANVLTF. This chain joins TRBV7-2 and TRBJ2-6; no clear D. The CDR3 spans 15 residues. Trimming cost V 1 base and J 5 bases, with 9 bases left between them. Germline V gives CDR1 SGHTA, CDR2 FQGNSA.